This T cell receptor beta chain comes out of a study of T cells in Graves' hyperthyroidism and ophthalmopathy. Amplification targeted TCR beta CDR3 regions from RNA transcripts. The HTBI primer set was used in a first-round RT-PCR of the TCR CDR3. A single record per CDR3 protein comes from TCRdb applying MiXCR to the multiplex PCR reads. The table has approximately 610,000 distinct CDR3 sequences, 14% to 15% seen once; the top ten hold approximately 4.3%. V lost 1 base, J lost 2 bases, and 14 bases lay in between. This CDR3 has 16 residues. Germline values: CDR1 SGHDN, CDR2 FVKESK. This clonotype was detected many times.

This chain joins TRBV14 and TRBJ2-5, with D perhaps matching TRBD1 (5 bases). Input material: blood. The TCR comes from a woman aged 40-49 years with Graves' ophthalmopathy. CDR3: CASSQGQTLVQETQYF. The CDR3 DNA reads as TGTGCCAGCAGCCAAGGACAGACCCTAGTTCAAGAGACCCAGTACTTC.